This record covers a single T cell receptor (beta chain). This clone was detected once. Its specific antigen is unknown. No much larger clonotype is one base removed from it; base qualities were not supplied. One collaborating source in Seattle enrolled patients during active infection and followed them longitudinally through the course of disease. Whole blood was collected in K2EDTA tubes by collaborating institutions according to the institutions' own protocols. Collaborator samples were shipped for TCRbeta analysis as frozen whole blood, isolated PBMCs, or DNA extracted from either sample type. The sample is drawn from a study of blood T cell repertoires in COVID-19 (TCRdb year 2020). Study-wide context: Collaborator samples came from the United States, Italy and Spain and covered acute and convalescent phases of COVID-19. The material from the prospective study consisted of cDNA or gDNA derived from T cells, B-cell-depleted T cells, or PBMCs. Where available, HLA class I and class II types were obtained from metadata supplied by the sample provider rather than from assay-based typing. Nearly every sample came with metadata listing a de-identified subject ID, COVID-19 status, age in years and sex. A freely available public database, intended as a resource for researchers studying the immune response to SARS-CoV-2, is where the repertoires were released. Deeply sampled blood TCRbeta repertoires from subjects exposed to, actively infected with, or recovered from COVID-19 were included in the dataset. Samples were obtained from the ongoing ImmuneRACE study (first 160 participants) and from about 1,300 subjects provided by 6 global collaborators.

Points the paper makes about the study in general: How much clinical and demographic metadata was included differed by source and by participant, and the metadata was provided uncurated.

TCRbeta CDR3 regions were amplified from genomic DNA using the immunoSEQ Assay, a bias-controlled multiplex PCR. As for the original processing: The number of nucleated cells in each sample was estimated from the amplification of reference gene primers within the assay. Sequence reads were collapsed and filtered to measure the absolute abundance of every unique TCRbeta CDR3 rearrangement. For each sample, productive Simpson clonality was calculated as the square root of Simpson's diversity index across productive rearrangements. Drawn from immuneACCESS, this table holds only the in-frame rearrangements with V and J called that TCRdb kept. Clones are partly lost; checked studies trace under half to an unresolved V gene and leave the rest unexplained. V, J and clone size are taken as reported in that table, and D and trimming were inferred from the DNA itself. The sample includes nearly 70,000 clones, with around 90% observed a single time. Together, the top ten hold roughly 3.6% of the sample.

CDR1 SNHLY and CDR2 FYNNEI are derived from the germline V gene. Trimming costs V 4 bases and J 5 bases, and their ends lie 8 bases apart. The CDR3 sequence holds 12 residues, the cysteine and phenylalanine included. Only the CDR3 portion is preserved as DNA: 36 bases, with reading frame beginning at the first base. This clonotype was obtained from a woman between 45 and 65 years old with COVID-19, enrolled during active disease. The sequencing sample was made of peripheral blood. The chain couples TRBV2 to TRBJ1-2; the D gene is not confidently resolved. The CDR3 in this case is CASSVQVYGYTF. The bases are TGTGCCAGCAGTGTTCAGGTGTATGGCTACACCTTC.